Described below is a single T cell receptor (beta chain) sequence and its context. Its antigen is not identified. CD4+ T cells specific for antigen were expanded with viral peptide pools by the ViraFEST assay before sequencing. Once cultured for more than nine days, the cells underwent separation to obtain CD4+ T cells. This person caught SARS-CoV-2 sometime from March to December 2020, and PCR testing confirmed the infection. A density of approximately 2 million PBMC per well was used; these cells were cultured with approximately 9.3 IU/ml IL-2 and about 9.5 ug/ml peptides. The entry originates in a study of vaccination effects on CD4 cells after COVID-19. Background on the study: Either the BNT162b2 or mRNA-1273 vaccine was given to participants in two doses. A couple of convalescent patients provided samples 16 days and one week prevaccination. Study conclusions and caveats: Clones induced by infection and by vaccine showed marked clonal contraction late after vaccination.

The repertoire was sequenced with immunoSEQ multiplex PCR; TCRdb's copy has only in-frame clones and lacks some. Counted here are roughly 70,000 clones, more than 65% occurring once; the ten biggest clones make up less than 6.5%. This CDR3 spans 13 amino acids. CDR1 is LGHDT and CDR2 is YNNKEL in the germline V gene (reference sequence). V was shortened by 1 base and J by 6 bases, with 10 bases between the two germline ends. Source: CD4+ T cells from PBMCs cultured with HIV peptides, taken before COVID-19 vaccination. Subset reported: HIV-1 Nef peptide pool negative control/reference culture. The chain carries TRBV3-1 (or the pseudogene TRBV3-2) and TRBJ2-7; D unclear. The TCR was taken from a human donor who had a prior SARS-CoV-2 infection. The CDR3 DNA sequence: TGTGCCAGCAGCCAAGGACCTAGTCGCGAGCAGTACTTC. Protein: CASSQGPSREQYF.